This TCR beta chain was captured by sequencing in a study of post-analysis software for immune sequencing data. Study information: Recorded disease courses covered relapsing-remitting, secondary progressive and progressive-relapsing multiple sclerosis. Some patients had no subtype annotation. General observations from the study: For normalized Chao1 diversity, multiple sclerosis patients scored significantly lower than controls did. Controls showed lower frequencies than patients for five or six TRBV segments, and TRBV5-6, TRBV5-1 and TRBV20-1 were among these. When the samples were clustered directly with F measure, those that had been prepared in the same batch showed strong co-clustering.

Remarks on this clonotype: Antigen specificity is unknown. Germline is not matched at one junction end, which may reflect a read error.

The germline CDR1 and CDR2 sequences are SGDLS and YYNGEE. CDR3 length: 15 amino acids. Prepared libraries of TCR beta cDNA carried unique molecular identifiers. TCRdb independently ran MiXCR on the PCR reads; one entry per CDR3 protein. The sample has hundreds of thousands of distinct CDR3 sequences, around 40% seen once. Sequences were obtained from blood. V gene TRBV9 combines with J gene TRBJ2-1, with TRBD2 matching over 9 bases. This receptor was taken from a girl aged 5-17 years with multiple sclerosis. The CDR3 nucleotides are TGCGCCAGCAGCGCAATAGCGGGAGCCGGGAATGAGCAGTTCTTC. The encoded protein is CASSAIAGAGNEQFF.